Below are 13 T cell receptor beta chains sequenced from a single sample in a study of cytomegalovirus exposure and HLA in healthy donors. The PCR made use of 60 Vbeta and 13 Jbeta primers. Some clones are missing from TCRdb's copy, which holds only in-frame ones; the method was immunoSEQ multiplex PCR. In total, the table holds about 65,000 clones. Sequenced material: PBMCs. The receptors originated from a boy younger than 18 in good health and CMV-seronegative.

This chain links TRBV11-2 with TRBJ2-7, with 7 bases lining up with TRBD2. With 6 bases clipped from V and 2 bases from J, the junction kept 10 bases outside the gene matches. From germline, CDR1 is SGHAT and CDR2 FQNNGV. This CDR3 is 15 amino acids long. The CDR3 coding sequence is TGTGCCAGCAGTTTTGGGAGGGGCATTACCTACGAGCAGTACTTC. Translation gives CASSFGRGITYEQYF. The variable domain in full, completed from reference TRBV11-2 and TRBJ2-7, reads EAGVAQSPRYKIIEKRQSVAFWCNPISGHATLYWYQQILGQGPKLLIQFQNNGVVDDSQLPKDRFSAERLKGVDSTLKIQPAKLEDSAVYLCASSFGRGITYEQYFGPGTRLTVT.

The chain uses TRBV9 and TRBJ1-6; TRBD1 is a possible D gene (6 bases). CDR3 length: 18 residues. Germline CDR1 is SGDLS and CDR2 is YYNGEE. V was pared by 1 base and J by 9 bases, with 23 bases between. CDR3 amino acids: CASSVTSDRLGALSPLHF. Here the CDR3 DNA reads TGTGCCAGCAGCGTAACCTCTGACAGGTTGGGGGCCCTTTCACCCCTCCACTTT.

The chain joins TRBV30 to TRBJ1-2, with D unresolved. The CDR3 is 12 residues long. Germline CDR1 is GTSNPN and CDR2 is SVGIG (reference sequence). V gave up 2 bases and J gave up 3 bases, with 7 bases separating them. The CDR3 DNA sequence: TGTGCCTGGAGTCCCGGAGACTATGGCTACACCTTC. Protein: CAWSPGDYGYTF.

This sequence joins TRBV5-1 and TRBJ2-5; D not resolved. The CDR3 length is 13 residues. Germline CDR1 SGHRS, CDR2 YFSETQ. V dropped 1 base and J dropped 2 bases, with 6 bases sitting between them. CDR3 sequence (DNA): TGCGCCAGCAGCTTGTCCGGTCAAGAGACCCAGTACTTC. This codes for CASSLSGQETQYF.

The rearrangement links TRBV2 to TRBJ1-5; TRBD1 might be the D (5 bases). The CDR3 covers 16 residues. V dropped 3 bases and J dropped 2 bases, with 14 bases sitting between them. Germline assignment: CDR1 SNHLY and CDR2 FYNNEI. The CDR3 DNA sequence: TGTGCCAGCAGTGACCCGGGGGAAGTGCGCAATCAGCCCCAGCATTTT. Translation gives CASSDPGEVRNQPQHF.

The chain recombines TRBV5-4 with TRBJ2-7; a possible D gene is TRBD2 (5 bases). Germline V gene sequence: CDR1 SGHNT, CDR2 YYREEE (reference sequence). Trimming took off 3 bases at V and 0 bases at J, with 10 bases between the two ends. The CDR3 runs 14 residues. The CDR3 nucleotides are TGTGCCAGCAGCTCGGACTTGAGCTCCTACGAGCAGTACTTC. Encoded protein: CASSSDLSSYEQYF.

The chain carries TRBV19 and TRBJ2-7, with D perhaps TRBD2 (5 bases). The CDR3 is 13 residues long. Per the germline V gene, CDR1 is LNHDA and CDR2 is SQIVND (reference sequence). V lost 3 bases and J 7 bases, leaving 13 bases between the germline ends. The CDR3 here is CASSMPFEGEQYF. CDR3 DNA: TGTGCCAGTAGTATGCCCTTTGAGGGAGAGCAGTACTTC.

The J gene is TRBJ1-3, the V gene TRBV9; D is ambiguous. CDR3 length equals 14 residues. Trimming took 0 bases from V and 5 from J, leaving 9 bases between them. Germline V gene sequence: CDR1 SGDLS, CDR2 YYNGEE. The CDR3, as DNA: TGTGCCAGCAGCGTAGGGGTACAGAGAAACACCATATATTTT. Its protein product is CASSVGVQRNTIYF.

V and J are TRBV5-1 and TRBJ2-7; 9 nucleotides align to TRBD2. The CDR3 is 14 residues long. V lost 3 bases and J lost 5; bases outside the gene matches: 6. CDR1 is SGHRS, CDR2 YFSETQ, per germline. The CDR3 spells CASSSSGTSNEQYF. The CDR3, as DNA: TGCGCCAGCAGCTCCTCCGGGACTAGCAACGAGCAGTACTTC.

V gene TRBV6-5 combines with J gene TRBJ1-5, with TRBD1 matching over 9 bases. Germline values: CDR1 MNHEY, CDR2 SVGAGI. There are 14 residues in the CDR3. V gave up 6 bases and J gave up 7 bases; unmatched junction bases: 7. The CDR3 region is CASSPGTGNQPQHF. The CDR3 nucleotides are TGTGCCAGCAGCCCCGGGACAGGGAACCAGCCCCAGCATTTT.

The J gene is TRBJ2-7, the V gene TRBV11-2; possible D gene TRBD2, 5 bases. CDR3 size: 13 residues. Trimming took 0 bases from V and 7 from J, leaving 10 bases between them. CDR1 and CDR2 from the germline V gene are SGHAT and FQNNGV. This CDR3 is CASSLEARAEQYF. The CDR3 DNA reads as TGTGCCAGCAGCTTAGAGGCGCGGGCGGAGCAGTACTTC. Looking up the rest from reference TRBV11-2 and TRBJ2-7 gives the full variable domain: EAGVAQSPRYKIIEKRQSVAFWCNPISGHATLYWYQQILGQGPKLLIQFQNNGVVDDSQLPKDRFSAERLKGVDSTLKIQPAKLEDSAVYLCASSLEARAEQYFGPGTRLTVT.

The chain is built from TRBV14 and TRBJ2-2; D is possibly TRBD2 (5 bases). V was cut by 0 bases and J by 7 bases, with 9 bases left in between. CDR1 is SGHDN and CDR2 is FVKESK in the germline V gene. The CDR3 is 14 amino acids. CDR3 region: CASSQDAAVGELFF. Here the CDR3 DNA reads TGTGCCAGCAGCCAAGACGCAGCGGTCGGGGAGCTGTTTTTT.

The V call is TRBV5-1, the J call TRBJ2-3; 7 nucleotides align to TRBD2. Trimming removed 4 bases from V and 0 bases from J; junction bases left unmatched: 2. Germline CDR1 SGHRS, CDR2 YFSETQ. The CDR3 runs to 14 residues. DNA for the CDR3: TGCGCCAGCAGCCGTAGCGGGAGCACAGATACGCAGTATTTT. Protein: CASSRSGSTDTQYF.